These T cell receptor beta chains were read from a single sample in a study of CD8 T cells in ankylosing spondylitis. TCRdb called the 5' RACE reads again in MiXCR, with one record for every CDR3 protein. The table shows almost 400,000 distinct CDR3 sequences, with 20% to 25% occurring only once. The material sequenced was blood, either unsorted or a sorted T cell fraction (not recorded which). The receptors come from a male donor with ankylosing spondylitis. CDR3s include the opening cysteine and the closing phenylalanine or tryptophan. Each record gives: CDR3 length, clone size, J gene, D gene, V gene, CDR3 DNA, CDR3 protein. The D gene is left open where the match is weak. Clone size is not always given. Where it is, it says once, few, many or a class for expanded clones.

>17|.|TRBJ2-3|TRBD2|TRBV12-3/TRBV12-4
TGTGCCAGCAGTTTAGGCGGGAGGGCCACGGGCACAGATACGCAGTATTTT
CASSLGGRATGTDTQYF
>10|few|TRBJ2-1|TRBD1|TRBV20-1
TGCAGTGCTTCTGGACAGGGCCTCCTCTTC
CSASGQGLLF
>13|few|TRBJ2-7|TRBD2|TRBV11-3
TGTGCCAGCAGCTTCGCGACTAGCACCGAGCAGTACTTC
CASSFATSTEQYF
>16|few|TRBJ2-2|.|TRBV21-1
TGTGCCAGCAGCACTCAAGACAGGCGAAACACCGGGGAGCTGTTTTTT
CASSTQDRRNTGELFF
>16|.|TRBJ1-6|.|TRBV24-1
TGTGCCACCAGTGCGCCAGAGAGCTCCTATAATTCACCCCTCCACTTT
CATSAPESSYNSPLHF
>14|.|TRBJ1-2|TRBD1|TRBV29-1
TGCAGCGTTGACAGGGACAGGGGGGTTATAGGCTACACCTTC
CSVDRDRGVIGYTF
>17|few|TRBJ2-5|TRBD2|TRBV5-1
TGCGCCAGCAGCTCCGGTGGGTTAGCGGGAAGAGGAGAGACCCAGTACTTC
CASSSGGLAGRGETQYF
>12|.|TRBJ2-5|.|TRBV3-1
TGTGCCAGCACCTTGTGGGGAGAGACCCAGTACTTC
CASTLWGETQYF
>13|.|TRBJ2-5|TRBD1|TRBV29-1
TGCAGCGTTGTTGACAGGGCGAAAGAGACCCAGTACTTC
CSVVDRAKETQYF
>15|.|TRBJ2-2|.|TRBV7-9
TGTGCCAGCAGCTTAGGGGCCACCAGCACCGGGGAGCTGTTTTTT
CASSLGATSTGELFF
>12|.|TRBJ1-3|.|TRBV23-1
TGCGCCAGCAGTCAATCGAGAAACACCATATATTTT
CASSQSRNTIYF
>17|.|TRBJ2-7|TRBD2|TRBV6-2/TRBV6-3
TGTGCCAGCAACGTGCCGGGACTAGCGTTTTTGGCGGGCGAGCAGTACTTC
CASNVPGLAFLAGEQYF
>14|few|TRBJ2-2|.|TRBV20-1
TGCAGTGCTAGCAGAAACAGGGCGGCCGGGGAGCTGTTTTTT
CSASRNRAAGELFF
>17|few|TRBJ1-2|.|TRBV5-1
TGCGCCAGCAGCTTGGCCGGCACGACCGTTGCTAACTATGGCTACACCTTC
CASSLAGTTVANYGYTF
>16|.|TRBJ2-3|TRBD1|TRBV6-2/TRBV6-3
TGTGCCAGCCTAGACAGGGGCGAGGGATTCACAGATACGCAGTATTTT
CASLDRGEGFTDTQYF
>14|once|TRBJ2-1|TRBD2|TRBV5-5
TGTGCCAGCACGGCGGGAGTGGTTAGCAATGAGCAGTTCTTC
CASTAGVVSNEQFF
>16|few|TRBJ1-6|TRBD1|TRBV7-3
TGTGCCAGCAGCTCTTCGACCGGACAGGGTAATTCACCCCTCCACTTT
CASSSSTGQGNSPLHF
>16|.|TRBJ2-1|.|TRBV6-1
TGTGCCAGCAGACGAACGGACGCATCATCGGGTAGTGAGCAGTTCTTC
CASRRTDASSGSEQFF
>13|many|TRBJ2-7|TRBD1|TRBV20-1
TGCAGTGCCCCGGGACAGGGAAACTACGAGCAGTACTTC
CSAPGQGNYEQYF
>15|many|TRBJ2-4|.|TRBV11-1
TGTGCCAGCAGCTCCCGGGTAGTAGCCAAAAACATTCAGTACTTC
CASSSRVVAKNIQYF
>13|.|TRBJ1-1|.|TRBV10-3
TGTGCCGCCAAGAACGGACCGAACACTGAAGCTTTCTTT
CAAKNGPNTEAFF
>15|.|TRBJ1-1|.|TRBV20-1
TGCAGTCCCTCGATACCGGGACAAAGATTCACTGAAGTTTTCTTT
CSPSIPGQRFTEVFF
>14|.|TRBJ2-5|TRBD1|TRBV5-1
TGCGCCAGCAGCGGCGGACAGGGGCGAGAGACCCAGTACTTC
CASSGGQGRETQYF
>15|.|TRBJ2-7|.|TRBV7-2
TGTGCCAGCAGCTTAAACGCGCCGCCCTCCTACGAGCAGTACTTC
CASSLNAPPSYEQYF
>15|many|TRBJ2-7|.|TRBV29-1
TGCAGCGTGGGGAGAGGGGGAATCACCTCCTACGAGCAGTACTTC
CSVGRGGITSYEQYF
>14|.|TRBJ1-2|.|TRBV11-2
TGTGCCAGCAGCCCTGGTGGATCTCCCTATGGCTACACCTTC
CASSPGGSPYGYTF
>11|few|TRBJ2-1|.|TRBV12-3/TRBV12-4
TGTGCCAGCAGTAACGGACTGTCAGGGTTCTTC
CASSNGLSGFF
>15|many|TRBJ2-1|TRBD2|TRBV7-9
TGTGCCACCCACCAGTTCCCTAGCGGCTACAATGAGCAGTTCTTC
CATHQFPSGYNEQFF
>16|.|TRBJ2-2|TRBD1|TRBV5-6
TGTGCCAGCAGCTTGGAGGGGGACAGAAGGCCCGGGGAGCTGTTTTTT
CASSLEGDRRPGELFF
>16|many|TRBJ2-2|TRBD2|TRBV30
TGTGCCTGGAGTGTAAACAGACTAGCGGGAGAGGGGGAGCTGTTTTTT
CAWSVNRLAGEGELFF
>13|few|TRBJ1-2|.|TRBV6-6
TGTGCCAGCAGTTATTCAAGGGAAAATGGCTACACCTTC
CASSYSRENGYTF
>15|few|TRBJ1-1|.|TRBV3-1
TGTGCCAGCAGCCAAGGACAGTCATCGGGCACTGAAGCTTTCTTT
CASSQGQSSGTEAFF
>16|.|TRBJ1-6|TRBD1|TRBV5-1
TGCGCCAGCAGCTTGGATCTCGGCAGGGGGGGATCACCCCTCCACTTT
CASSLDLGRGGSPLHF
>15|.|TRBJ2-7|TRBD1|TRBV7-2
TGTGCCAGCAGCTTAGTCGGACAGGGGGCGATCGAGCAGTACTTC
CASSLVGQGAIEQYF
>18|few|TRBJ2-2|TRBD2|TRBV11-2
TGTGCCAGCAGCTTAGGGTACGGACTAGCGGTAGTCACCGGGGAGCTGTTTTTT
CASSLGYGLAVVTGELFF
>15|few|TRBJ1-1|.|TRBV7-8
TGTGCCAGCAGCCCGATACTGGGACAGAACACTGAAGCTTTCTTT
CASSPILGQNTEAFF
>16|few|TRBJ2-1|TRBD1|TRBV28
TGTGCCAGCAGTCCCGCCGGGACAGTACCCTACAATGAGCAGTTCTTC
CASSPAGTVPYNEQFF
>14|.|TRBJ2-2|.|TRBV5-1
TGCGCCAGCAGCTTGGCCAGCGGAGGCGGGGAGCTGTTTTTT
CASSLASGGGELFF
>11|.|TRBJ2-7|TRBD2|TRBV20-1
TGCAGTGCTGGACTAGCATCCGAGCAGTACTTC
CSAGLASEQYF
>14|few|TRBJ2-1|.|TRBV6-7
TGTGCCAGCAGTTATAGGGACTCTACAAATGAGCAGTTCTTC
CASSYRDSTNEQFF
>13|many|TRBJ1-2|.|TRBV25-1
TGTGCCAGCAGTGACTCGGCGAAGTATGGCTACACCTTC
CASSDSAKYGYTF
>16|.|TRBJ2-7|TRBD1|TRBV24-1
TGTGCCACCAGTGATCCACGTGGGACAGGGGTCTACGAGCAGTACTTC
CATSDPRGTGVYEQYF
>16|.|TRBJ2-1|.|TRBV7-8
TGTGCCAGCAGCGCAGTGTCAGGGGCCACCTACAATGAGCAGTTCTTC
CASSAVSGATYNEQFF
>15|.|TRBJ2-7|.|TRBV9
TGTGCCAGCAGCCTAAGGCCTTCTAGCGCGTACGAGCAGTACTTC
CASSLRPSSAYEQYF
>12|.|TRBJ1-5|.|TRBV2
TGTGCCAGCAGTGACCCCCCCCAGCCCCAGCATTTT
CASSDPPQPQHF
>13|.|TRBJ2-7|.|TRBV12-3/TRBV12-4
TGTGCCAGCAGTTTAAGGAGCGCCTACGAGCAGTACTTC
CASSLRSAYEQYF
>13|.|TRBJ2-3|.|TRBV10-2
TGCGCCAGCAGTGGCATCCTAGCAGATACGCAGTATTTT
CASSGILADTQYF
>17|.|TRBJ2-6|.|TRBV7-2
TGTGCCAGCAGCCCCCTACCGACGGGCTCTGGGGCCAACGTCCTGACTTTC
CASSPLPTGSGANVLTF
>15|.|TRBJ1-4|TRBD1|TRBV28
TGTGCCAGCAGTTTCCTGGACAGGGTTAATGAAAAACTGTTTTTT
CASSFLDRVNEKLFF
>13|.|TRBJ1-5|TRBD1|TRBV7-2
TGTGCCAGCAGCCCACAGGGGGCGCAGCCCCAGCATTTT
CASSPQGAQPQHF
>13|.|TRBJ1-5|.|TRBV30
TGTGCCTGGAGCCAGGGTCTAGGGCAGCCCCAGCATTTT
CAWSQGLGQPQHF
>13|.|TRBJ2-7|.|TRBV6-5
TGTGCCAGCAGTTTATCGCGCTTCTACGAGCAGTACTTC
CASSLSRFYEQYF
>15|few|TRBJ2-3|TRBD2|TRBV20-1
TGCAGTGCTAGCGGGCGGGAGGGAAACTCAGATACGCAGTATTTT
CSASGREGNSDTQYF
>15|few|TRBJ1-1|.|TRBV4-3
TGCGCCAGCAGCCAAGGGCAGGACTGGAACACTGAAGCTTTCTTT
CASSQGQDWNTEAFF
>11|.|TRBJ2-7|.|TRBV28
TGTGCCAGCATAGGGTATCGAGAGCAGTACTTC
CASIGYREQYF
>14|.|TRBJ1-1|.|TRBV28
TGTGCCAGCAGTTTAAACGAAGGGAACACTGAAGCTTTCTTT
CASSLNEGNTEAFF
>11|.|TRBJ2-7|.|TRBV12-3/TRBV12-4
TGTGCCAGCAGTTTTAGCGGCGAGCAGTACTTC
CASSFSGEQYF
>14|.|TRBJ1-4|TRBD1|TRBV7-8
TGTGCCAGCAGCATACAGGGGTGGGGAGAAAAACTGTTTTTT
CASSIQGWGEKLFF
>14|.|TRBJ2-4|.|TRBV4-1
TGCGCCAGCAGCCAAGAACGAGGGGTGAACATTCAGTACTTC
CASSQERGVNIQYF
>14|many|TRBJ2-7|.|TRBV12-3/TRBV12-4
TGTGCCAGCAGCCGGACTGGCGAGTCCTACGAGCAGTACTTC
CASSRTGESYEQYF